The entry below gives a single T cell receptor beta chain sequence along with its context. The CDR3 extends over 15 amino acids. The V gene's germline CDR1 is SEHNR and CDR2 FQNEAQ (reference sequence). Trimming removed 5 bases at V and 3 bases at J, with 16 bases between. This entry is derived from a study of T-cell reconstitution after alpha-beta-depleted transplantation in children. Construction of the TCRbeta library involved unique molecular identifiers. TCRdb reprocessed the PCR reads via MiXCR and lists one record per CDR3 protein. Among under 450,000 distinct CDR3 sequences, roughly 14% were seen once, and the ten largest hold over 3.5%.

The sequencing here drew on PBMCs, taken from the stem cell graft. The V call is TRBV7-9, the J call TRBJ2-5, with D possibly called TRBD1 or TRBD2 (6 bases each). The source of this sequence is a human donor who donated a stem cell graft to a child with Fanconi anemia. CDR3 loop: CASSRGKGGEETQYF. CDR3 nucleotides: TGTGCCAGCAGCCGGGGGAAAGGGGGAGAAGAGACCCAGTACTTC.